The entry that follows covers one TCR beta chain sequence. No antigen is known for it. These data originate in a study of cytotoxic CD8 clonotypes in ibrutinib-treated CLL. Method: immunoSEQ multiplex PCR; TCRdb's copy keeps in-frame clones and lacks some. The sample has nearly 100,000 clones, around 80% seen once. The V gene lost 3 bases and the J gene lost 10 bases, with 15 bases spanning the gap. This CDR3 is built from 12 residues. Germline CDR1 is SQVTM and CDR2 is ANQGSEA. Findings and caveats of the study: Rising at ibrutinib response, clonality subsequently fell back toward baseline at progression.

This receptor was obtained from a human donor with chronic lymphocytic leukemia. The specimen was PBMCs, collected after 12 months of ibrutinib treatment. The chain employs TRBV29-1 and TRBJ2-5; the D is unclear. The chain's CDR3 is CSVEDSRLYQYF. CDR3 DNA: TGCAGCGTTGAGGATTCCCGGCTCTACCAGTACTTC.